This TCR beta chain was identified during a study of blood T cell repertoires in COVID-19. Germline trimming cut 4 bases from V and 3 bases from J; bases unmatched to any gene: 4. The CDR3 runs to 14 residues. The V gene's germline CDR1 is MGHRA and CDR2 YSYEKL. Data came from immunoSEQ multiplex PCR; TCRdb stores just in-frame clones and leaves some out. The data show around 300,000 clones, 86% seen once. J is TRBJ2-7 and V is TRBV4-1, with 9 nucleotides matching TRBD1. The sequence was obtained from a young woman who had recovered from COVID-19. Sequencing was done on a sample of peripheral blood. The CDR3 sequence is CASSREDRGYEQYF. Written as DNA, the CDR3 is TGCGCCAGCAGCCGAGAGGACAGGGGCTACGAGCAGTACTTC.